This TCR beta chain was captured by sequencing in a study of graft-versus-host responses after intestinal transplantation. Study context: Recipients uniformly received anti-thymocyte globulin induction, followed by tacrolimus and steroids for three to four years. Overall study results and limits: Declines in HvG clones occurring early post-transplant were associated with peak circulating GvH clone levels. Recipient marrow contained GvH clones, some of which appeared first in ileum or blood. Within allografts, high graft-versus-host to host-versus-graft clonal ratios were seen among patients with graft-donor T cell macrochimerism.

TCRdb's copy holds only in-frame clones and misses some; the assay was immunoSEQ multiplex PCR. The sample consists of 85,000 to 100,000 clones, roughly 83% of them appearing once. In the case of this clone: Its antigen remains unknown.

CDR3 length equals 11 residues. The germline V gene encodes CDR1 SQVTM and CDR2 ANQGSEA. V was cut by 4 bases and J by 7 bases, with 10 bases left in between. Material: PBMCs, obtained 255 days after intestinal transplant. J is TRBJ1-2 and V is TRBV29-1; no firm D call. The source of this sequence is a human patient who received an intestinal transplant, so some T cells may come from the graft donor. CDR3 nucleotide sequence: TGCAGCGTTGGGTCGGGCAGTGGCTACACCTTC. Its translation: CSVGSGSGYTF.